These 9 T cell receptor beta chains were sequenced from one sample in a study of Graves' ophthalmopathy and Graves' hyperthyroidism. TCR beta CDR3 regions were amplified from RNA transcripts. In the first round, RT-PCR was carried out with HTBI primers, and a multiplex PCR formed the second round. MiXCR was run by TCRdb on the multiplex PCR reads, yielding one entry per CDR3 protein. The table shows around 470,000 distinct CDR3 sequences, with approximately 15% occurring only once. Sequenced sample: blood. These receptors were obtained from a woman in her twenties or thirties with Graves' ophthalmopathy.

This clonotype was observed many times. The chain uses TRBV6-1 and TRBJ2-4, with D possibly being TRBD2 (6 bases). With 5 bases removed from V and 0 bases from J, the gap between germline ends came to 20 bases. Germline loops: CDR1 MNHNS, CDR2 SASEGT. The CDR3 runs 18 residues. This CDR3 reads CASSKRGDSPRAKNIQYF. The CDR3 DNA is TGTGCCAGCAGTAAACGAGGGGACTCTCCCAGAGCCAAAAACATTCAGTACTTC.

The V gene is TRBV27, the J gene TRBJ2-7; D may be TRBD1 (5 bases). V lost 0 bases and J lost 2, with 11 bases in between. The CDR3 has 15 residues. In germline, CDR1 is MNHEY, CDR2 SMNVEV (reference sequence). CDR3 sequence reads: CASSLSDSQTYEQYF. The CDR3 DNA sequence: TGTGCCAGCAGTTTATCTGACAGCCAAACCTACGAGCAGTACTTC.

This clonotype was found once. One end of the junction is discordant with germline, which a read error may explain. This CDR3 is CASSAGHGSYELYF. The CDR3 DNA sequence: TGTGCCAGCAGCGCGGGACACGGATCCTACGAGCTGTACTTC. V gene TRBV9 combines with J gene TRBJ2-7; tentative D call: TRBD1 (6 bases). CDR1 is SGDLS, CDR2 YYNGEE, per germline. This CDR3 has 14 residues.

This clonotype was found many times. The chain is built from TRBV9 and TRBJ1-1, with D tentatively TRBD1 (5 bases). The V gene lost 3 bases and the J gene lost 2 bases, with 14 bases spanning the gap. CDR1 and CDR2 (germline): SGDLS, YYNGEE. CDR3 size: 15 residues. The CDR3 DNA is TGTGCCAGCAGCGAAGGGACGGCGGGAAACACTGAAGCTTTCTTT. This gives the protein CASSEGTAGNTEAFF.

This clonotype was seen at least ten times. This CDR3 reads CASKPGLAGLEQYF. As DNA, the CDR3 is TGTGCCAGCAAACCGGGACTAGCGGGTCTCGAGCAGTACTTC. The J gene is TRBJ2-7, the V gene TRBV6-5, with 12 bases matching TRBD2. Germline CDR1 is MNHEY and CDR2 is SVGAGI. The J segment lost 6 bases and the V segment lost 7 bases, leaving 7 bases of the junction unmatched. This CDR3 spans 14 amino acids.

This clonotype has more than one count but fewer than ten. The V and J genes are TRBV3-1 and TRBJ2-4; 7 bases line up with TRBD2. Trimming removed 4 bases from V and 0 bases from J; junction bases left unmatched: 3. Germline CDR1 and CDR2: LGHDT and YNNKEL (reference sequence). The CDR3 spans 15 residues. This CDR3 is CASSPGGIAKNIQYF. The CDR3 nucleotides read TGTGCCAGCAGCCCCGGGGGGATAGCCAAAAACATTCAGTACTTC.

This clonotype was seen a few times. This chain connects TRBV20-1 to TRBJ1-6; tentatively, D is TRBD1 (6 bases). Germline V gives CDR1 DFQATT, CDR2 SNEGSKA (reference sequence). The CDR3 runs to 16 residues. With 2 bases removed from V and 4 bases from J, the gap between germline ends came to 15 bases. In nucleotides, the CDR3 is TGCAGTGCTAGACCAGCAGGGGACCCTTATAATTCACCCCTCCACTTT. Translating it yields CSARPAGDPYNSPLHF.

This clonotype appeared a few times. For the CDR3, the DNA is TGTGCCAGCAGCGTAGCTACGGGTTCTGGAAACACCATATATTTT. Translating it yields CASSVATGSGNTIYF. The genes are TRBV9 and TRBJ1-3; D unclear. The CDR3 sequence is 15 residues long. With 0 bases removed from V and 1 base from J, the gap between germline ends came to 8 bases. Germline V gene lookup returns CDR1 SGDLS and CDR2 YYNGEE.

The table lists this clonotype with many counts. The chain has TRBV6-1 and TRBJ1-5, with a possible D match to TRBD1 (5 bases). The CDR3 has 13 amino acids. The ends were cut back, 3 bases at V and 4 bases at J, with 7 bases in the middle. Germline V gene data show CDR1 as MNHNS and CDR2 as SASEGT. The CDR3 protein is CASSDYRNQPQHF. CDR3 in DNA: TGTGCCAGCAGTGATTACAGGAATCAGCCCCAGCATTTT.